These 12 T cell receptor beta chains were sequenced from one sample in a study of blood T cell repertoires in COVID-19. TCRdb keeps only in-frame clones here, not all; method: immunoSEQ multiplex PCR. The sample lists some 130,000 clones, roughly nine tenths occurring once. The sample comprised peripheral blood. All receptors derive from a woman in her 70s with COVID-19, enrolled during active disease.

The CDR3 is CASSYGGQGIYGYTF. The CDR3 bases are TGCGCCAGCAGCTACGGAGGACAGGGGATCTATGGCTACACCTTC. This chain joins TRBV5-1 and TRBJ1-2; the match to TRBD1 covers 9 bases. CDR1 SGHRS and CDR2 YFSETQ come from the germline V gene. J gave up 4 bases and V 3 bases, and 7 bases lay outside the gene matches. The CDR3 loop spans 15 amino acids.

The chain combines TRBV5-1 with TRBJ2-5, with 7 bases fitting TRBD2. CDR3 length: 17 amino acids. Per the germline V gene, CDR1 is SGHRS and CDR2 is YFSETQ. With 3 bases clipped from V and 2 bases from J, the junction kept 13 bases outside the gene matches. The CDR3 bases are TGCGCCAGCAGCTGGGCCGCGTTGCGGGGGATACAAGAGACCCAGTACTTC. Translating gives CASSWAALRGIQETQYF.

The CDR3 DNA follows: TGCAGCTCGCTGCTTCCCGGGGATACGCAGTATTTT. Amino acid sequence: CSSLLPGDTQYF. This chain uses TRBV29-1 with TRBJ2-3; D call uncertain. The germline V gene has CDR1 SQVTM and CDR2 ANQGSEA. V shed 8 bases and J shed 6 bases, with 15 bases lying between them. The CDR3 is 12 residues long.

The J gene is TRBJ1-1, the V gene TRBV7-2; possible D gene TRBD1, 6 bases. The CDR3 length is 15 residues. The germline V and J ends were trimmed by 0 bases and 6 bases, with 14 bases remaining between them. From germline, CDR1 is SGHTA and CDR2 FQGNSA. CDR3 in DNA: TGTGCCAGCAGCTTAGCTGGTTTTGGGACATCTGAAGCTTTCTTT. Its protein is CASSLAGFGTSEAFF.

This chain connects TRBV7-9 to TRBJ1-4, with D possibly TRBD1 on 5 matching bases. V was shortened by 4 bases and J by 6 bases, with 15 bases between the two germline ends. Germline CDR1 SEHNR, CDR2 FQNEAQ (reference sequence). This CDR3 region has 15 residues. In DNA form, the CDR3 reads TGTGCCAGCAGCTCGCTAGGGGCGGGGGATGAAAAACTGTTTTTT. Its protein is CASSSLGAGDEKLFF. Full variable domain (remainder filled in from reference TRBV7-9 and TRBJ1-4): DTGVSQNPRHKITKRGQNVTFRCDPISEHNRLYWYRQTLGQGPEFLTYFQNEAQLEKSRLLSDRFSAERPKGSFSTLEIQRTEQGDSAMYLCASSSLGAGDEKLFFGSGTQLSVL.

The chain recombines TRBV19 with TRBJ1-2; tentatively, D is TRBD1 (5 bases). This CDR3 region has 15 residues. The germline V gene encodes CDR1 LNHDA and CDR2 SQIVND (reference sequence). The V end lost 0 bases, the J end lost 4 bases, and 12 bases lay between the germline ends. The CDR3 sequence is CASSIEAGTTYGYTF. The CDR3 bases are TGTGCCAGTAGTATAGAGGCAGGGACTACCTATGGCTACACCTTC. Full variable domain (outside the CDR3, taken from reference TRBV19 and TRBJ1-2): DGGITQSPKYLFRKEGQNVTLSCEQNLNHDAMYWYRQDPGQGLRLIYYSQIVNDFQKGDIAEGYSVSREKKESFPLTVTSAQKNPTAFYLCASSIEAGTTYGYTFGSGTRLTVV.

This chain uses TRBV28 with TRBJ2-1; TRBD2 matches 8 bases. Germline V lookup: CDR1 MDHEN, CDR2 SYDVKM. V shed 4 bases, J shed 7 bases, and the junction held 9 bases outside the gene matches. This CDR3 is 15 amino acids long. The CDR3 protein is CASSSPPGGGNEQFF. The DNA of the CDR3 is TGTGCCAGCAGTTCCCCCCCGGGGGGGGGTAATGAGCAGTTCTTC.

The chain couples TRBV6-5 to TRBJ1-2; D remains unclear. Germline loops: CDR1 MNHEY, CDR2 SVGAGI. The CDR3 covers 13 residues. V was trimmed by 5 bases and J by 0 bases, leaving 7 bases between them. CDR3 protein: CASSPQSNYGYTF. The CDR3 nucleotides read TGTGCCAGCAGTCCTCAGTCTAACTATGGCTACACCTTC.

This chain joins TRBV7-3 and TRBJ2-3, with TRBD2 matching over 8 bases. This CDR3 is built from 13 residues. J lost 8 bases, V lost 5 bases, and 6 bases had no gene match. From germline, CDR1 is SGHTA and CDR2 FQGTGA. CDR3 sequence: CASSPREGGTQYF. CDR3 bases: TGTGCCAGCAGCCCCCGGGAGGGCGGTACGCAGTATTTT.

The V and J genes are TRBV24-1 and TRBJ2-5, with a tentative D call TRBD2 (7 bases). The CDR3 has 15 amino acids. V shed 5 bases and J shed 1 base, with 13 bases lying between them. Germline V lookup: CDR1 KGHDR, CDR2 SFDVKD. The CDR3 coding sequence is TGTGCCACCAGTGGGGGGGGCAACCCCCAAGAGACCCAGTACTTC. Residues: CATSGGGNPQETQYF.

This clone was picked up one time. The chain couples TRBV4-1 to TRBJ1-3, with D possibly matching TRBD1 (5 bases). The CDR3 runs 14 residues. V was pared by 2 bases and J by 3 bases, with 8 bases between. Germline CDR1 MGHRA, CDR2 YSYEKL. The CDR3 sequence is CASSQTGGGNTIYF. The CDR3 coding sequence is TGCGCCAGCAGCCAAACGGGGGGTGGAAACACCATATATTTT.

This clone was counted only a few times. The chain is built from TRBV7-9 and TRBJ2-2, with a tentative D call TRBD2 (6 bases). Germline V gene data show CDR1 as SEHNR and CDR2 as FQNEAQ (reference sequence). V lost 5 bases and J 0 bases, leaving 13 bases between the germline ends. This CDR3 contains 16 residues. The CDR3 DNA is TGTGCCAGCAGCCCGTCCGGGACTGCGAACACCGGGGAGCTGTTTTTT. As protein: CASSPSGTANTGELFF.